This T cell receptor (beta chain) was recovered during a study of T-cell reconstitution after alpha-beta-depleted transplantation in children. Germline CDR1 and CDR2: MDHEN and SYDVKM. The CDR3 is 13 residues long. Between the trimmed V and J ends, which lost 6 bases and 8 bases, there was a span of 14 bases. Overall study results and limits: T-cell counts and diversity at one year following transplant were attributed mainly to newly produced T cells. Some patients showed high day-60 TCRbeta diversity, which derived from surviving recipient T cells and thymic progenitors. The study reportedly traced alpha-beta T cells about two months after transplant to several hundred expanded graft clones.

In regard to this clonotype: Antigen unknown.

Preparing the TCRbeta library involved the use of unique molecular identifiers. TCRdb re-derived calls from the PCR reads in MiXCR, one entry per CDR3 protein. The repertoire holds a few hundred thousand distinct CDR3 sequences, over 10% seen once, with 2.2% in the top ten. The source was PBMCs, mostly from graft donor cells, collected 360 days after TCRalphabeta/CD19-depleted stem cell transplant. This sequence joins TRBV28 and TRBJ2-1; D is unclear. The clonotype comes from a male patient between 5 and 17 years old who had a stem cell transplant for acute myeloid leukemia, so the T cells may come from the graft donor. The CDR3 DNA follows: TGTGCCAGCAGCTTGGGTGTCACGGATGAGCAGTTCTTC. It encodes CASSLGVTDEQFF.